This TCR beta chain stems from a study of long-term antiretroviral therapy in people with HIV. Study-level findings and limits: Repertoire dominance by clones expanded before ART was seen at all time points.

All donors provided no fewer than one pre-ART and no fewer than two post-ART PBMC samples. Samples held roughly 0.85-11 million cryopreserved PBMC before DNA extraction. Assay version v3.0 of immunoSEQ was used, and it was run at survey level. The sequencing target was about 35,000-55,000 T-cell genomes per sample. Repertoires were generated with immunoSEQ multiplex PCR, while TCRdb's copy carries only in-frame clones and drops some. This sample has 30,000 or so clones, with over 90% found just once. With regard to this clone: Its antigen is not known.

V was trimmed by 0 bases and J by 2 bases, leaving 16 bases between them. This CDR3 spans 17 amino acids. Germline CDR1 reads MGHRA; CDR2 reads YSYEKL. V usage is TRBV4-1 and J usage is TRBJ1-2, with D unclear. This clonotype was obtained from a woman in her forties with HIV. Sequencing was performed on unsorted PBMCs, taken approximately 6.5 years after starting antiretroviral therapy. The chain's CDR3 is CASSQEGTARKNYGYTF. The DNA for the CDR3 is TGCGCCAGCAGCCAAGAGGGAACAGCCAGAAAAAACTATGGCTACACCTTC.